This T cell receptor beta chain emerged from a study of response to subunit inactivated influenza vaccine. Study-wide points: Authors suggested few new T cells are recruited by each seasonal influenza vaccination.

A word on this clonotype: The antigen remains unidentified.

TCRdb passed the RT-PCR reads through MiXCR, listing each CDR3 protein once. The sample has approximately 700,000 distinct CDR3 sequences; 15% to 18% are singletons. CDR3 length: 14 residues. V lost 7 bases to trimming and J lost 0 bases, with 10 bases between them. The chain carries TRBV12-3 or TRBV12-4 and TRBJ1-5; D uncertain. The source was PBMCs from blood, collected roughly 13 days after vaccination. The sequence was collected from a man over 45 who received an inactivated influenza vaccine. The chain's CDR3 is CASKQLNSNQPQHF. The CDR3 DNA reads TGTGCCAGCAAACAACTGAATAGCAATCAGCCCCAGCATTTT.